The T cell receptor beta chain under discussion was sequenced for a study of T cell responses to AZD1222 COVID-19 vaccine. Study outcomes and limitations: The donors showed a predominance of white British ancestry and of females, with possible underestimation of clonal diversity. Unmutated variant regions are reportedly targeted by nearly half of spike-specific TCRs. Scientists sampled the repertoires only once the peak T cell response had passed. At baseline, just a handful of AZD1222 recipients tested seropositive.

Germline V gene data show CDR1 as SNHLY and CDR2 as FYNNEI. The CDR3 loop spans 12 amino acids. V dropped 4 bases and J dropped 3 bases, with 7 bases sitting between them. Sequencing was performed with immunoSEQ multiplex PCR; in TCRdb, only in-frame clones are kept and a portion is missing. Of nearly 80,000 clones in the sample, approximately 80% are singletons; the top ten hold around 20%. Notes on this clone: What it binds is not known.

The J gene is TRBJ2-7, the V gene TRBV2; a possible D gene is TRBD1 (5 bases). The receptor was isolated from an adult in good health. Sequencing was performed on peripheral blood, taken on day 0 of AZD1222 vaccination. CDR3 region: CASSVDSYEQYF. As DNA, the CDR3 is TGTGCCAGCAGTGTAGACAGCTACGAGCAGTACTTC. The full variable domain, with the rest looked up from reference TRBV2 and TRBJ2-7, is EPEVTQTPSHQVTQMGQEVILRCVPISNHLYFYWYRQILGQKVEFLVSFYNNEISEKSEIFDDQFSVERPDGSNFTLKIRSTKLEDSAMYFCASSVDSYEQYFGPGTRLTVT.